This TCR beta chain emerged from a study of metastatic and nonmetastatic thyroid tumors (dated by TCRdb to 2018 to 2020). Notes on the research overall: Repertoires from peripheral blood and from tumor or nodule tissue samples of malignant and benign thyroid patients were compared.

On the study overall, not on this receptor specifically: TCR beta diversity was reported as significantly higher in malignant tumors than in benign nodules, in both blood and tumor samples.

Trimming costs V 4 bases and J 5 bases, and their ends lie 9 bases apart. Sequences SGHRS (CDR1) and YFSETQ (CDR2) are obtained from the germline V gene. Its CDR3 holds 12 amino acids, cysteine through phenylalanine. The kept DNA is CDR3 alone, 36 bases in frame from the first base. None of the patients had been given any treatment before thyroid surgery. Using T-cell receptor beta sequencing, the study looked back at clinical samples from patients collected from the early 2010s to the late 2010s. Library preparation employed PCR. The sample was run on an Illumina HiSeq 4000. The TCR beta-chain CDR3 region of each patient was profiled by high-throughput sequencing. Processing in the source paper ran as follows. CDR3 differences across clinicopathological groups were used to build a classifier for discriminating distant-metastatic papillary thyroid cancer patients. Repertoire diversity was assessed with the Shannon index, and tumor-blood repertoire similarity with the Morisita-Horn index. TCRdb's own reprocessing of the public reads used fastp at Q25 and MiXCR and kept productive beta chains. The V and J calls and clone size come from TCRdb's table, not from the authors' own analysis. Present in this sample are tens of thousands of clones, 22% of which were seen just once. The ten largest clones take up about 4% of the sample.

This clone was picked up many times. Its antigen is unknown. Base qualities are not at hand, and no much larger clone is one base apart. The sequenced sample was blood. This sequence originates from a male donor with papillary thyroid cancer or a benign thyroid nodule (not recorded which). Some clones in this sample may be carry-over from other donors' samples. This chain joins TRBV5-1 to TRBJ2-5; there is no confident call for the D gene. The CDR3 protein: CASSQELETQYF. The DNA reads as follows: TGCGCCAGCAGCCAAGAGTTGGAGACCCAGTACTTC.